Below are 9 T cell receptor beta chains sequenced from a single sample in a study of blood T cell repertoires in COVID-19. Sequencing used immunoSEQ multiplex PCR; TCRdb keeps in-frame clones, though not all of them. Here the sample spans roughly 160,000 clones, 70% to 90% being singletons. The sample consisted of peripheral blood. These receptors all come from a woman aged 80 or over with COVID-19, enrolled during active disease.

V is TRBV5-6 and J is TRBJ1-2; the D gene is possibly TRBD1 (6 bases). Per germline, CDR1 SGHDT and CDR2 YYEEEE. The CDR3 runs to 15 residues. Trimming shortened V by 4 bases and J by 9 bases, and 22 bases separated the two germline ends. CDR3 nucleotide sequence: TGTGCCAGCAGCCCAGGACAGATCGTCGGGTACCGCTACACCTTC. Its translation is CASSPGQIVGYRYTF.

The chain joins TRBV18 to TRBJ2-2, with 7 bases aligning to TRBD2. The V segment lost 0 bases and the J segment 1 base; nucleotides outside the gene matches: 2. Germline V gives CDR1 KGHSH, CDR2 LQKENI. There are 16 residues in the CDR3. The CDR3 here is CASSPPGGMNTGELFF. CDR3 nucleotide sequence: TGTGCCAGCTCACCACCGGGGGGGATGAACACCGGGGAGCTGTTTTTT.

This sequence joins TRBV28 and TRBJ1-6; D possibly corresponds to TRBD1 (5 bases). CDR3 length: 17 amino acids. V was trimmed by 2 bases and J by 9 bases, leaving 20 bases between them. Looked up from germline, CDR1 is MDHEN and CDR2 is SYDVKM. CDR3 loop: CASSLGGTGSQRSPLHF. The CDR3 nucleotides read TGTGCCAGCAGTTTAGGAGGGACCGGGTCGCAGCGTTCACCCCTCCACTTT.

In its sample, this clone was seen once. The V call is TRBV5-8, the J call TRBJ1-2, with D possibly being TRBD1 (5 bases). This CDR3 has 14 amino acids. Trimming removed 2 bases at V and 8 bases at J, with 16 bases between. Per the germline V gene, CDR1 is SGHTS and CDR2 is YDEGEE. The CDR3 protein is CASSFGGIQGGYTF. The CDR3 coding sequence is TGTGCCAGCAGCTTTGGGGGGATACAAGGCGGCTACACCTTC.

The chain recombines TRBV9 with TRBJ2-2; the D gene is possibly TRBD2 (6 bases). V lost 2 bases and J 3 bases, leaving 11 bases between the germline ends. CDR1 and CDR2 (germline): SGDLS, YYNGEE. The CDR3 is made up of 15 amino acids. Here the CDR3 reads CASSVRGGDTGELFF. CDR3 nucleotide sequence: TGTGCCAGCAGCGTCCGGGGCGGGGACACCGGGGAGCTGTTTTTT.

The J gene is TRBJ2-4, the V gene TRBV7-2, with D possibly matching TRBD1 (8 bases). V was pared by 3 bases and J by 8 bases, with 17 bases between. Germline loops: CDR1 SGHTA, CDR2 FQGNSA. The CDR3 length is 15 residues. CDR3 loop: CASSFLGQGGYIQYF. In DNA form, the CDR3 reads TGTGCCAGCAGCTTCCTCGGACAGGGAGGGTACATTCAGTACTTC.

The chain links TRBV2 to TRBJ1-5, with no clear D. V was clipped by 1 base and J by 11 bases, with 12 bases between them. Germline-derived CDR1 and CDR2 are SNHLY and FYNNEI. This CDR3 spans 13 amino acids. The CDR3 loop reads CASSEVQFAAQHF. The CDR3 bases are TGTGCCAGCAGTGAAGTACAGTTCGCCGCCCAGCATTTT.

The chain links TRBV28 to TRBJ2-3; 8 bases align to TRBD1. Germline lookup yields CDR1 MDHEN and CDR2 SYDVKM. The ends lost 5 bases at V and 2 bases at J; junction bases unmatched: 12. The CDR3 is 17 residues long. CDR3 protein: CASSTRTGWDNTDTQYF. The CDR3 nucleotides are TGTGCCAGCAGTACCCGGACAGGGTGGGACAACACAGATACGCAGTATTTT.

This chain uses TRBV7-3 with TRBJ1-2; the D is unclear. With 3 bases removed from V and 3 bases from J, the gap between germline ends came to 8 bases. Germline V gives CDR1 SGHTA, CDR2 FQGTGA. There are 13 residues in the CDR3. The CDR3 sequence: CASSFGSDYGYTF. For the CDR3, the DNA is TGTGCCAGCAGCTTCGGTTCGGACTATGGCTACACCTTC. The variable domain in full, completed from reference TRBV7-3 and TRBJ1-2, reads GAGVSQTPSNKVTEKGKYVELRCDPISGHTALYWYRQSLGQGPEFLIYFQGTGAADDSGLPNDRFFAVRPEGSVSTLKIQRTERGDSAVYLCASSFGSDYGYTFGSGTRLTVV.